This TCR beta chain is drawn from a study of T-cell reconstitution after alpha-beta-depleted transplantation in children. The library targeted TCRbeta and was prepared with unique molecular identifiers. MiXCR, run by TCRdb on the PCR reads, gives a single entry per CDR3 protein. The table has hundreds of thousands of distinct CDR3 sequences, 10% to 13% seen once. CDR3 length: 14 amino acids. V lost 7 bases and J 5 bases, leaving 17 bases between the germline ends. This clonotype was seen only once. This TCR was recovered from a human donor who donated a stem cell graft to a child with acute myeloid leukemia. The source material was PBMCs from the stem cell graft donor, sampled from the stem cell graft. The chain is built from TRBV12-3 or TRBV12-4 and TRBJ1-1; weak D call: TRBD1 (5 bases). DNA for the CDR3: TGTGCCAGCACCCTGGGGGACTACTCGACTGAAGCTTTCTTT. Its translation: CASTLGDYSTEAFF.